This T cell receptor (beta chain) was captured in a study of blood T cell repertoires in COVID-19. Study context: Whether acute or convalescent, the COVID-19 samples came from the United States, Italy and Spain. The analysed material was cDNA or gDNA that came from T cells, B-cell-depleted T cells, or PBMCs.

Germline CDR1 SGHTA, CDR2 FQGNSA. The CDR3 has 16 amino acids. Trimming cost V 5 bases and J 5 bases; bases outside gene matches: 12. Per the original methods: Amplification from reference gene primers served as the basis for estimated nucleated cell counts. The protocol was immunoSEQ multiplex PCR, while the TCRdb copy is restricted to in-frame clones and leaves out a portion. V and J calls and clone size are copied from that table; D and trimming were computed from the DNA. The repertoire consists of 200,000 to 250,000 clones, with around 84% occurring once and the leading ten covering more than 10%.

The material sequenced was peripheral blood. This TCR came from a human donor in a cohort sampled during active COVID-19. This chain uses TRBV7-2 with TRBJ2-3; TRBD2 matches 8 bases. The CDR3: CASSPLGAGVGDTQYF. In DNA, the CDR3 is TGTGCCAGCAGCCCGCTGGGAGCGGGAGTAGGAGATACGCAGTATTTT.